Following are 14 T cell receptor beta chains from one sample sequenced in a study of blood T cell repertoires in COVID-19. Using immunoSEQ multiplex PCR, the repertoire was profiled, and TCRdb retains in-frame clones only, with some absent. This repertoire shows under 300,000 clones, 88% found once; its top ten account for under 0.95%. Sequenced: peripheral blood. These receptors all stem from a woman in her 30s with acute or convalescent COVID-19.

This chain connects TRBV4-3 to TRBJ2-7; 9 bases are a match to TRBD2. After removal of 4 bases from V and 2 bases from J, the junction contained 6 bases not matched to a gene. Germline V CDR1 and CDR2: LGHNA, YSLEER. This CDR3 region has 15 residues. The CDR3 region is CASSLLAGLTYEQYF. The CDR3 region has the DNA TGCGCCAGCAGCCTTCTAGCGGGACTTACCTACGAGCAGTACTTC.

The chain employs TRBV29-1 and TRBJ2-7; TRBD1 matches at 9 bases. The CDR3 spans 10 residues. J was trimmed by 10 bases and V by 6 bases; bases with no gene match: 4. Germline CDR1 and CDR2: SQVTM and ANQGSEA. The CDR3 is CSVRDRVQYF. CDR3 nucleotides: TGCAGCGTCCGGGACAGGGTTCAGTACTTC.

The V and J genes are TRBV9 and TRBJ1-2; 12 bases line up with TRBD1. Germline assignment: CDR1 SGDLS and CDR2 YYNGEE. This CDR3 spans 16 amino acids. V trimming: 4 bases; J trimming: 6 bases; junction bases outside the gene matches: 10. CDR3 in amino acids: CASSLAEGQGAHGYTF. The DNA for the CDR3 is TGTGCCAGCAGCTTAGCAGAGGGACAGGGGGCGCATGGCTACACCTTC.

This chain joins TRBV7-2 and TRBJ1-6, with 7 bases fitting TRBD1. Germline values: CDR1 SGHTA, CDR2 FQGNSA. The CDR3 sequence is 14 residues long. After removal of 1 base from V and 7 bases from J, the junction contained 1 base not matched to a gene. The DNA for the CDR3 is TGTGCCAGCAGCTTAGGGGACAGCAATTCACCCCTCCACTTT. Translation gives CASSLGDSNSPLHF.

V is TRBV7-2 and J is TRBJ1-3, with 7 positions matching TRBD1. The ends lost 1 base at V and 8 bases at J; junction bases unmatched: 5. The CDR3 is made up of 14 amino acids. CDR1 and CDR2 (germline): SGHTA, FQGNSA. CDR3 DNA: TGTGCCAGCAGCTTAGATGGCAGGGGGGACACCATATATTTT. Translation: CASSLDGRGDTIYF.

The genes are TRBV5-5 and TRBJ2-7, with 8 bases aligning to TRBD2. V was pared by 5 bases and J by 6 bases, with 10 bases of the junction left unmatched. The CDR3 extends over 14 amino acids. Germline CDR1 is SGHKS and CDR2 is YYEKEE (reference sequence). The CDR3 here is CASSWDYGRGEQYF. In DNA, the CDR3 is TGTGCCAGCAGTTGGGACTACGGGAGGGGCGAGCAGTACTTC.

The chain has TRBV5-6 and TRBJ2-3; D gene ambiguous. Deletions cut 4 bases from V and 4 bases from J, with 13 bases between. This CDR3 comprises 14 residues. Per germline, CDR1 SGHDT and CDR2 YYEEEE. CDR3 amino acids: CASSNPGTADTQYF. CDR3 nucleotide sequence: TGTGCCAGCAGCAACCCCGGCACAGCAGATACGCAGTATTTT.

The CDR3 DNA is TGTGCCAGCAGTTCTCCGGGGGATCAGCCCCAGCATTTT. Encoded protein: CASSSPGDQPQHF. The V and J genes are TRBV6-2 or TRBV6-3 and TRBJ1-5, with a tentative D call TRBD1 (5 bases). Germline CDR1 reads MNHEY; CDR2 reads SVGEGT. The CDR3 loop spans 13 amino acids. V shed 4 bases and J shed 5 bases, with 9 bases lying between them.

This chain uses TRBV21-1 with TRBJ2-7; TRBD1 is taken as the D call from the table, unchecked against the DNA. TRBV21-1 counts as a pseudogene. CDR3 length equals 13 residues. CDR3 sequence (DNA): TGTGCCAGCAGCAAAGCTGGGCAGTACGAGCAGTACTTC. It specifies CASSKAGQYEQYF.

This clone showed up just a few times. The chain uses TRBV7-3 and TRBJ2-1; TRBD2 agrees at 12 bases. V shed 4 bases and J 5 bases; nucleotides not matched to a gene: 12. The CDR3 runs to 18 residues. Per the germline V gene, CDR1 is SGHTA and CDR2 is FQGTGA. CDR3 DNA sequence: TGTGCCAGCAGCTACAGGGTTGGAGCTAGCGGGAGGGACAATGAGCAGTTCTTC. Encoded protein: CASSYRVGASGRDNEQFF.

The chain joins TRBV29-1 to TRBJ1-1; TRBD1 aligns across 9 bases. The CDR3 consists of 15 residues. Germline V gene lookup returns CDR1 SQVTM and CDR2 ANQGSEA. The V gene end was trimmed by 5 bases and the J gene end by 7 bases; junction bases not matched to a gene: 14. The CDR3 reads CSVLPLGQGINEAFF. CDR3 sequence (DNA): TGCAGCGTTTTACCTTTGGGACAGGGAATCAATGAAGCTTTCTTT.

V is TRBV30 and J is TRBJ2-2; 8 bases map to TRBD2. This CDR3 region has 13 residues. The V gene's germline CDR1 is GTSNPN and CDR2 SVGIG (reference sequence). Germline trimming cut 5 bases from V and 4 bases from J; bases unmatched to any gene: 3. The CDR3 bases are TGTGCCTGGGCCGGGACTAGCACCGGGGAGCTGTTTTTT. Its protein product is CAWAGTSTGELFF.

This sequence joins TRBV7-2 and TRBJ2-7, with D possibly TRBD1 on 5 matching bases. The CDR3 sequence is 13 residues long. Trimming cost V 6 bases and J 3 bases, with 12 bases left between them. Germline V gene sequence: CDR1 SGHTA, CDR2 FQGNSA. CDR3 loop: CASRPRGGYEQYF. CDR3 nucleotide sequence: TGTGCCAGCAGGCCAAGGGGTGGCTACGAGCAGTACTTC.

This clone was seen a few times. As DNA, the CDR3 is TGTGCCAGCAGTTCCAGAATCACAAGGACTAGCGGAATATACGAGCAGTACTTC. This sequence encodes CASSSRITRTSGIYEQYF. The chain joins TRBV27 to TRBJ2-7, with TRBD2 identical over 10 bases. The CDR3 totals 18 residues. CDR1 and CDR2 from the germline V gene are MNHEY and SMNVEV (reference sequence). Trimming removed 4 bases from V and 4 bases from J; junction bases left unmatched: 16.